One sample yielded the 27 T cell receptor beta chains listed below, sequenced in a study of Ad26.COV2.S vaccination and SARS-CoV-2 variants. This sample's treatment: about 20 received Ad26.COV2.S at low or high dose, single or two shots; 5 received placebo; per-sample allocation not given. Sampling happened 63 days after the first vaccine or placebo injection. The data were produced by immunoSEQ multiplex PCR, yet TCRdb's version contains in-frame clones alone and is incomplete. The sample lists 450,000 to 550,000 clones, 70% to 90% occurring once. Sequenced material: peripheral blood, taken in a trial of Ad26.COV2.S vaccine versus placebo. Receptor source: a person aged 18 to 65 who received the Ad26.COV2.S COVID-19 vaccine or a placebo.

This rearrangement joins TRBV3-1 (or the pseudogene TRBV3-2) to TRBJ2-5, with 9 bases matching TRBD2. V was pared by 0 bases and J by 6 bases, with 14 bases of the junction left unmatched. CDR1 and CDR2 from the germline V gene are LGHDT and YNNKEL (reference sequence). The CDR3 extends over 18 amino acids. The CDR3 region is CASSQDLSASGDIKTQYF. Here the CDR3 DNA reads TGTGCCAGCAGCCAAGATCTTTCCGCTAGCGGGGATATAAAGACCCAGTACTTC.

CDR3 nucleotides: TGTGCCAGCAGCTTCGGGGCTCCGTATAGCAATCAGCCCCAGCATTTT. This sequence encodes CASSFGAPYSNQPQHF. The rearrangement joins TRBV5-5 to TRBJ1-5, with D possibly TRBD1 on 5 matching bases. The CDR3 covers 16 residues. The V gene lost 2 bases and the J gene lost 0 bases, with 12 bases spanning the gap. Germline assignment: CDR1 SGHKS and CDR2 YYEKEE (reference sequence).

The chain couples TRBV5-1 to TRBJ1-1, with a possible D match to TRBD1 (5 bases). V was clipped by 0 bases and J by 2 bases, with 11 bases between them. Germline V gene lookup returns CDR1 SGHRS and CDR2 YFSETQ. The CDR3 sequence is 15 residues long. CDR3 sequence: CASSLGGEYNTEAFF. CDR3 nucleotide sequence: TGCGCCAGCAGCTTGGGAGGGGAGTATAACACTGAAGCTTTCTTT.

The CDR3 here is CASSVDSLGYEQYF. The CDR3 DNA reads TGTGCCAGCAGCGTAGACTCTCTGGGTTACGAGCAGTACTTC. V and J are TRBV9 and TRBJ2-7; D gene uncertain. Germline lookup yields CDR1 SGDLS and CDR2 YYNGEE. This CDR3 spans 14 amino acids. Trimming took 0 bases from V and 4 from J, leaving 11 bases between them.

CDR3 nucleotide sequence: TGTGCCAGCAGTACCCGGGACAGAGGCTCACCCCTCCACTTT. Translating gives CASSTRDRGSPLHF. The chain carries TRBV2 and TRBJ1-6, with 7 nucleotides matching TRBD1. The CDR3 length is 14 residues. J lost 10 bases, V lost 5 bases, and 8 bases had no gene match. Germline V CDR1 and CDR2: SNHLY, FYNNEI. Complete variable domain (other parts from reference TRBV2 and TRBJ1-6): EPEVTQTPSHQVTQMGQEVILRCVPISNHLYFYWYRQILGQKVEFLVSFYNNEISEKSEIFDDQFSVERPDGSNFTLKIRSTKLEDSAMYFCASSTRDRGSPLHFGNGTRLTVT.

The V gene is TRBV18, the J gene TRBJ2-2; no definite D call. Between the trimmed V and J ends, which lost 0 bases and 4 bases, there was a span of 15 bases. The CDR3 length is 17 residues. Germline loops: CDR1 KGHSH, CDR2 LQKENI. CDR3 amino acids: CASSPPNAESSTGELFF. CDR3 coding DNA: TGTGCCAGCTCACCACCAAATGCGGAGTCGAGCACCGGGGAGCTGTTTTTT.

The gene calls are TRBV6-5 and TRBJ1-1, with D possibly TRBD1 on 6 matching bases. V lost 5 bases and J lost 3, with 16 bases in between. From germline, CDR1 is MNHEY and CDR2 SVGAGI. The CDR3 spans 15 residues. CDR3 nucleotides: TGTGCCAGCAGTCCCTGGGGGGGCGGAGACACTGAAGCTTTCTTT. It encodes CASSPWGGGDTEAFF.

The chain links TRBV7-9 to TRBJ2-2; D is unresolved. Germline values: CDR1 SEHNR, CDR2 FQNEAQ (reference sequence). With 2 bases removed from V and 4 bases from J, the gap between germline ends came to 11 bases. The length of the CDR3 is 15 residues. CDR3 sequence: CASSLRLEGTGELFF. Written as DNA, the CDR3 is TGTGCCAGCAGCTTACGTCTAGAAGGCACCGGGGAGCTGTTTTTT.

The chain links TRBV7-2 to TRBJ2-7; TRBD2 matches at 8 bases. The CDR3 is made up of 14 amino acids. Trimming took 5 bases from V and 6 from J; bases not matched to a gene: 9. Germline V lookup: CDR1 SGHTA, CDR2 FQGNSA. The CDR3 here is CASSARLAYGEQYF. The CDR3 nucleotides read TGTGCCAGCAGCGCCCGACTAGCGTACGGCGAGCAGTACTTC.

This chain joins TRBV4-1 and TRBJ2-6; D is perhaps TRBD1 (6 bases). Germline V gives CDR1 MGHRA, CDR2 YSYEKL. Trimming took off 3 bases at V and 0 bases at J, with 15 bases between the two ends. The length of the CDR3 is 18 residues. CDR3 sequence reads: CASSHGQLRNSGANVLTF. Here the CDR3 DNA reads TGCGCCAGCAGCCACGGACAGCTTCGTAACTCTGGGGCCAACGTCCTGACTTTC.

V gene TRBV3-1 (or the pseudogene TRBV3-2) combines with J gene TRBJ1-6; TRBD1 aligns across 7 bases. The junction had 18 bases not matched to a gene; V was cut back by 6 bases and J by 10 bases. Germline loops: CDR1 LGHDT, CDR2 YNNKEL (reference sequence). There are 17 residues in the CDR3. CDR3 region: CASRIDRVGLSRSPLHF. The CDR3 nucleotides read TGTGCCAGCAGGATAGACAGGGTAGGGCTGTCCAGATCACCCCTCCACTTT.

About this clone itself: A junction boundary mismatches the germline segment, possibly from a read error. CDR3 coding DNA: TGTGCCAGCAGCTTGGACAGGAGAAACAATGAAGCTTTCTTT. This codes for CASSLDRRNNEAFF. V gene TRBV5-4 combines with J gene TRBJ1-1; tentatively, D is TRBD1 (5 bases). Germline V gene sequence: CDR1 SGHNT, CDR2 YYREEE (reference sequence). CDR3 length: 14 amino acids.

V gene TRBV9 combines with J gene TRBJ2-1; 12 bases fit TRBD2. Germline V gene sequence: CDR1 SGDLS, CDR2 YYNGEE. The CDR3 consists of 17 residues. The V segment lost 3 bases and the J segment 9 bases; nucleotides outside the gene matches: 13. The CDR3 DNA reads as TGTGCCAGCAGCGCTGGGACTAGCGGGTCTCCCCACGGTGAGCAGTTCTTC. Its protein product is CASSAGTSGSPHGEQFF.

V gene TRBV28 combines with J gene TRBJ2-5; no clear D gene. With 3 bases removed from V and 1 base from J, the gap between germline ends came to 9 bases. The germline V gene has CDR1 MDHEN and CDR2 SYDVKM. The CDR3 is 14 residues long. The CDR3 nucleotides are TGTGCCAGCAGTTTTATACGAACCCAAGAGACCCAGTACTTC. Protein: CASSFIRTQETQYF.

In DNA, the CDR3 is TGTGCCAGTAGTGGGCAGATTCATACAGATACGCAGTATTTT. This translates into CASSGQIHTDTQYF. The chain joins TRBV19 to TRBJ2-3, with no clear D. The length of the CDR3 is 14 residues. Germline CDR1 LNHDA, CDR2 SQIVND (reference sequence). Trimming left V 5 bases short and J 3 bases short, with 12 bases between.

The chain uses TRBV19 and TRBJ1-5, with D hard to call. Germline lookup yields CDR1 LNHDA and CDR2 SQIVND (reference sequence). The CDR3 is 14 residues long. Trimming pared 10 bases from V and 8 bases from J, leaving 21 bases between. CDR3 region: CATKDGVGIKPQHF. The CDR3 DNA is TGTGCCACCAAAGACGGGGTTGGGATCAAGCCCCAGCATTTT.

CDR3 DNA: TGTGCCAGCAGTTTAGGCCAGTCTCTCGAGCAGTACTTC. This gives the protein CASSLGQSLEQYF. The V call is TRBV12-3 or TRBV12-4, the J call TRBJ2-7, with D unclear. V lost 1 base to trimming and J lost 6 bases, with 10 bases between them. The CDR3 is made up of 13 amino acids.

This rearrangement joins TRBV6-1 to TRBJ2-3; D uncertain. Trimming shortened V by 3 bases and J by 0 bases, and 4 bases separated the two germline ends. The germline CDR1 and CDR2 sequences are MNHNS and SASEGT. This CDR3 has 13 residues. The CDR3 DNA reads TGTGCCAGCAGTGACCCTAGCACAGATACGCAGTATTTT. It yields the protein CASSDPSTDTQYF.

This sequence joins TRBV6-6 and TRBJ1-2; TRBD1 matches at 7 bases. V dropped 0 bases and J dropped 2; count of bases not matched to a gene: 3. The CDR3 sequence is 15 residues long. Germline CDR1 MNHNY, CDR2 SVGAGI (reference sequence). CDR3 in DNA: TGTGCCAGCAGTTACTCATTACAGGGGAACTATGGCTACACCTTC. This translates into CASSYSLQGNYGYTF.

The J gene is TRBJ1-2, the V gene TRBV2; 7 nucleotides agree with TRBD1. Per the germline V gene, CDR1 is SNHLY and CDR2 is FYNNEI. The V gene end was trimmed by 6 bases and the J gene end by 9 bases; junction bases not matched to a gene: 10. The CDR3 runs to 13 residues. CDR3 protein: CASRQGQGDRYTF. CDR3 bases: TGTGCCAGCAGGCAGGGGCAGGGGGATCGCTACACCTTC.

This chain links TRBV29-1 with TRBJ2-1; D tentatively reads TRBD1 or TRBD2 (6 bases each). Trimming cost V 2 bases and J 6 bases, with 14 bases left between them. The CDR3 totals 14 residues. Germline V gene sequence: CDR1 SQVTM, CDR2 ANQGSEA. CDR3: CSVEFRGPSNEQFF. CDR3 coding DNA: TGCAGCGTTGAATTTCGGGGGCCCTCCAATGAGCAGTTCTTC.

The CDR3 nucleotides read TGTGCCAGCGGCCATAGGGGGGCTGGGGCCAACGTCCTGACTTTC. Its protein is CASGHRGAGANVLTF. This rearrangement joins TRBV27 to TRBJ2-6, with D possibly called TRBD1 or TRBD2 (6 bases each). Trimming stripped 8 bases from V and 2 bases from J, with 13 bases between. The CDR3 extends over 15 amino acids. Germline CDR1 MNHEY, CDR2 SMNVEV (reference sequence).

The V gene is TRBV19, the J gene TRBJ2-4; D is undetermined. The germline V gene has CDR1 LNHDA and CDR2 SQIVND (reference sequence). The CDR3 length is 13 residues. Trimming stripped 7 bases from V and 5 bases from J, with 12 bases between. For the CDR3, the DNA is TGTGCCAGTACTGAGAGTTCCCAAAACATTCAGTACTTC. Its protein is CASTESSQNIQYF.

The chain combines TRBV2 with TRBJ2-4; D call uncertain. CDR3 length equals 19 residues. Germline CDR1 is SNHLY and CDR2 is FYNNEI. V dropped 2 bases and J dropped 0 bases, with 20 bases sitting between them. The CDR3 loop is CASSELGGGTFTAKNIQYF. The DNA for the CDR3 is TGTGCCAGCAGTGAATTGGGCGGTGGCACGTTTACAGCCAAAAACATTCAGTACTTC. Supplemented by reference TRBV2 and TRBJ2-4, the full variable domain reads EPEVTQTPSHQVTQMGQEVILRCVPISNHLYFYWYRQILGQKVEFLVSFYNNEISEKSEIFDDQFSVERPDGSNFTLKIRSTKLEDSAMYFCASSELGGGTFTAKNIQYFGAGTRLSVL.

The chain recombines TRBV9 with TRBJ2-1, with 7 bases that match TRBD1. The CDR3 runs 14 residues. Germline V CDR1 and CDR2: SGDLS, YYNGEE. V lost 7 bases, J lost 7 bases, and 11 bases stayed unmatched. The CDR3 DNA reads as TGTGCCAGCTCGTGGGGACAGCTTCCTAATGAGCAGTTCTTC. It encodes CASSWGQLPNEQFF.

This clone was counted between two and nine times. The chain recombines TRBV28 with TRBJ1-2; 12 bases line up with TRBD1. The CDR3 runs 16 residues. CDR1 is MDHEN, CDR2 SYDVKM, per germline. V lost 6 bases and J lost 2; bases outside the gene matches: 7. The DNA of the CDR3 is TGTGCCAGCAGCCCGCCGGGACAGGGGGCAAACTATGGCTACACCTTC. This sequence encodes CASSPPGQGANYGYTF.

V is TRBV11-3 and J is TRBJ2-5; D unresolved. This CDR3 has 17 amino acids. V was cut by 1 base and J by 2 bases, with 17 bases left in between. CDR1 is SGHNT, CDR2 YENEEA, per germline. CDR3 amino acids: CASSLGGRIGGQETQYF. The CDR3 region has the DNA TGTGCCAGCAGCTTAGGAGGCAGAATTGGTGGACAAGAGACCCAGTACTTC.